This TCR beta chain stems from a study of OX40 agonist ivuxolimab in advanced cancers. Libraries were prepared by immunoSEQ multiplex PCR; TCRdb keeps only in-frame clonotypes and omits some of them. This table holds approximately 87,000 clones, around 91% found once. As regards this clone: The antigen is unknown.

The V gene's germline CDR1 is DFQATT and CDR2 SNEGSKA (reference sequence). The CDR3 has 11 amino acids. The germline V and J ends were trimmed by 1 base and 3 bases, with 4 bases remaining between them. Systemic immunosuppression or autoimmune disease history was grounds to exclude patients. Notes on the study in general: Among expanded peripheral T cells, antigen specificity went undetermined.

This sequence was found in an adult with an advanced solid tumor such as melanoma, head and neck, liver or kidney cancer. Specimen: CD4+ or CD8+ T cells sorted from blood, collected in a trial of the OX40 agonist ivuxolimab. The genes are TRBV20-1 and TRBJ2-7, with D unclear. The CDR3 here is CSARGGYEQYF. CDR3 coding DNA: TGCAGTGCTAGAGGAGGCTACGAGCAGTACTTC.